The 13 T cell receptor beta chains reported below all come from one sample, sequenced in a study of T cell repertoires in cytomegalovirus infection. Their recognized antigens are unknown. Each CDR3 protein is one row after TCRdb ran MiXCR on the reads. This sample has some 120,000 distinct CDR3 sequences, with 25% to 35% found just once. The source material was CD8+ T cells from cultured PBMCs, sampled from culture after CMV antigen stimulation. The receptors come from a human donor in good health (CMV status not recorded). Some clones in this sample may be carry-over from other donors' samples.

The chain uses TRBV7-8 and TRBJ2-1, with D perhaps TRBD2 (6 bases). Trimming took 9 bases from V and 8 from J, leaving 23 bases between them. Germline V gene lookup returns CDR1 SGHVS and CDR2 FQNEAQ. This CDR3 has 15 amino acids. The chain's CDR3 is CARSRNRDSLDEQFF. CDR3 nucleotides: TGTGCCAGAAGTCGCAATCGGGACTCACTGGATGAGCAGTTCTTC.

In this sample, this clonotype turned up many times. The J gene is TRBJ2-1, the V gene TRBV12-3 or TRBV12-4; no clear D. Between the trimmed V and J ends, which lost 6 bases and 3 bases, there was a span of 9 bases. This CDR3 is 13 amino acids long. The CDR3 bases are TGTGCCAGCAGCCCTGGGCGCTACAATGAGCAGTTCTTC. This translates into CASSPGRYNEQFF.

V gene TRBV29-1 combines with J gene TRBJ2-1, with 8 bases identical to TRBD2. V was clipped by 5 bases and J by 6 bases; unmatched bases: 9. This CDR3 is 14 amino acids long. Germline V gene sequence: CDR1 SQVTM, CDR2 ANQGSEA. CDR3 amino acids: CSVISGGPLNEQFF. In DNA, the CDR3 is TGCAGCGTTATTTCGGGGGGGCCCCTCAATGAGCAGTTCTTC.

This CDR3 reads CASPDQRGGLGTQYF. CDR3 DNA: TGTGCCAGCCCCGACCAGCGGGGGGGCCTTGGGACGCAGTATTTT. V is TRBV27 and J is TRBJ2-3; 10 bases match TRBD2. CDR1 and CDR2 from the germline V gene are MNHEY and SMNVEV (reference sequence). Germline trimming cut 8 bases from V and 9 bases from J; bases unmatched to any gene: 14. The CDR3 is made up of 15 amino acids.

The V gene is TRBV20-1, the J gene TRBJ2-3; perhaps TRBD2 as D (5 bases). Germline V gene lookup returns CDR1 DFQATT and CDR2 SNEGSKA (reference sequence). V was cut by 0 bases and J by 3 bases, with 13 bases left in between. The CDR3 is 15 residues long. This chain's CDR3 is CSARDRAGLTDTQYF. Written as DNA, the CDR3 is TGCAGTGCTAGAGATAGGGCGGGCTTGACAGATACGCAGTATTTT.

This clonotype came up many times. V is TRBV20-1 and J is TRBJ1-5; TRBD1 matches 9 bases. Germline CDR1 and CDR2: DFQATT and SNEGSKA (reference sequence). V was pared by 1 base and J by 2 bases, with 3 bases of the junction left unmatched. The CDR3 sequence is 15 residues long. DNA for the CDR3: TGCAGTGCTAGAGGACAGGGGGGACGCAATCAGCCCCAGCATTTT. Amino acid sequence: CSARGQGGRNQPQHF.

The chain employs TRBV15 and TRBJ2-4; D not certain. Germline V CDR1 and CDR2: LNHNV, YYDKDF (reference sequence). With 4 bases removed from V and 0 bases from J, the gap between germline ends came to 10 bases. There are 15 residues in the CDR3. CDR3 residues: CATSTRRSAKNIQYF. CDR3 nucleotide sequence: TGTGCCACCAGCACAAGACGTTCAGCCAAAAACATTCAGTACTTC.

Here the CDR3 DNA reads TGTGCCAGCAGCCCGCCTACGGGGAGGGGTGCGTACGAGCAGTACTTC. This sequence encodes CASSPPTGRGAYEQYF. The chain employs TRBV5-5 and TRBJ2-7; 7 bases agree with TRBD2. Per the germline V gene, CDR1 is SGHKS and CDR2 is YYEKEE (reference sequence). The CDR3 is made up of 16 amino acids. J lost 4 bases, V lost 4 bases, and 14 bases had no gene match.

The V and J genes are TRBV6-1 and TRBJ2-1; 14 bases line up with TRBD2. CDR1 and CDR2 (germline): MNHNS, SASEGT. The V segment lost 6 bases and the J segment 1 base; nucleotides outside the gene matches: 2. This CDR3 spans 16 amino acids. As DNA, the CDR3 is TGTGCCAGCAGCTGGACTAGCGGGGGGTCCTACAATGAGCAGTTCTTC. It translates to CASSWTSGGSYNEQFF.

In its sample, this clonotype was seen many times. V and J are TRBV7-2 and TRBJ2-7, with no clear D. The CDR3 contains 13 residues. Looked up from germline, CDR1 is SGHTA and CDR2 is FQGNSA. V was pared by 3 bases and J by 0 bases, with 6 bases between. Written as DNA, the CDR3 is TGTGCCAGCAGCTTGTGGGGCTCCTACGAGCAGTACTTC. Protein: CASSLWGSYEQYF.

V usage is TRBV7-3 and J usage is TRBJ2-6; 8 bases map to TRBD1. Germline V gene sequence: CDR1 SGHTA, CDR2 FQGTGA. This CDR3 contains 17 residues. Germline trimming cut 3 bases from V and 4 bases from J; bases unmatched to any gene: 8. In DNA, the CDR3 is TGTGCCAGCAGCTTTCAACAGGGGGGATCGGGGGCCAACGTCCTGACTTTC. Amino acids: CASSFQQGGSGANVLTF.

Concerning this clonotype: This may be a read error, as it is one base from a much larger clone. The CDR3 carries no conserved terminal phenylalanine or tryptophan, so it likely arises from a read error. CDR3 region: CASSYGPGGEQYL. CDR3 nucleotides: TGTGCCAGCAGTTACGGGCCGGGCGGCGAGCAGTACTTG. The rearrangement joins TRBV6-5 to TRBJ2-7; unclear D gene. Trimming removed 2 bases at V and 6 bases at J, with 11 bases between. Germline CDR1 and CDR2: MNHEY and SVGAGI. The CDR3 has 13 amino acids.

The chain has TRBV19 and TRBJ2-7; 7 bases agree with TRBD2. The CDR3 totals 14 residues. The germline gives CDR1 LNHDA, CDR2 SQIVND (reference sequence). The V and J ends lost 3 bases and 5 bases, in that order; junction bases with no gene match: 7. The CDR3, as DNA: TGTGCCAGTAGTATCCCGGGACTACGTCACGAGCAGTACTTC. Residues: CASSIPGLRHEQYF.